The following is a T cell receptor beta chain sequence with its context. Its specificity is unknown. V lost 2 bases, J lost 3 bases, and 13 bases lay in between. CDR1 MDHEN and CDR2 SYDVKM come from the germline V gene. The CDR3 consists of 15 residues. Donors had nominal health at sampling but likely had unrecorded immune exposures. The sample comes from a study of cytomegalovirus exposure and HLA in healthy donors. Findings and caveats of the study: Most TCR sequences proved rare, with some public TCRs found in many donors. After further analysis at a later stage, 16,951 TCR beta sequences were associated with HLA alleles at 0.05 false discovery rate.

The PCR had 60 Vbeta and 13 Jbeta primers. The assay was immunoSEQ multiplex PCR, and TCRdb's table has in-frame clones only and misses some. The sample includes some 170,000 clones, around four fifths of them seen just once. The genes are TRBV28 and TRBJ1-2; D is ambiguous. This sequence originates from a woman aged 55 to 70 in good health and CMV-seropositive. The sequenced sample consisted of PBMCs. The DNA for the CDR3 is TGTGCCAGCAGTTTAGGAGCGGGAGATGACTATGGCTACACCTTC. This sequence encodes CASSLGAGDDYGYTF.